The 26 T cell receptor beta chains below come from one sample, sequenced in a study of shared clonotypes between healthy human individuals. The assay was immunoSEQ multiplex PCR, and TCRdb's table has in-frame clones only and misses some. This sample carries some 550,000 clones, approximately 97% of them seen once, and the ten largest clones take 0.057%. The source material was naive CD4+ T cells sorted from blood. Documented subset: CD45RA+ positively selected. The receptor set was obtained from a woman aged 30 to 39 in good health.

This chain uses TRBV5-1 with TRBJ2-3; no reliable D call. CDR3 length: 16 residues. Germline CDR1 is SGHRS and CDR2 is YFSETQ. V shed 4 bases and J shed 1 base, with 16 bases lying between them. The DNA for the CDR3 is TGCGCCAGCAGCCCGGGCCTTTCGGCTGGCACAGATACGCAGTATTTT. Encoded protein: CASSPGLSAGTDTQYF. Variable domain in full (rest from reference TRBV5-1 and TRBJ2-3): KAGVTQTPRYLIKTRGQQVTLSCSPISGHRSVSWYQQTPGQGLQFLFEYFSETQRNKGNFPGRFSGRQFSNSRSEMNVSTLELGDSALYLCASSPGLSAGTDTQYFGPGTRLTVL.

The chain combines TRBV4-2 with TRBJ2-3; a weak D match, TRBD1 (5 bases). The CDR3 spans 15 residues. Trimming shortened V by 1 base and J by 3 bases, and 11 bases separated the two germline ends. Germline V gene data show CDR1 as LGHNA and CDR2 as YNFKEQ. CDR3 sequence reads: CASSQGGLKTDTQYF. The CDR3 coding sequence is TGTGCCAGCAGCCAAGGGGGCCTGAAGACAGATACGCAGTATTTT.

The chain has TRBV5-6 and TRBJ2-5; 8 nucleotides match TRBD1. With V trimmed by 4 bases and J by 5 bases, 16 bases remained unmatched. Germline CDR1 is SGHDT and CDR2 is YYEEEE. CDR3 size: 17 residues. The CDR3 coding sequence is TGTGCCAGCAGCGATACCCAGGGGGCGCGGGTCCGCGAGACCCAGTACTTC. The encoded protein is CASSDTQGARVRETQYF.

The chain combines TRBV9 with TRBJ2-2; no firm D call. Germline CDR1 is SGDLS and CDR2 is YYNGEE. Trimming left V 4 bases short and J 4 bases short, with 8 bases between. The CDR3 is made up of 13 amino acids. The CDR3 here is CASSLPPTGELFF. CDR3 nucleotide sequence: TGTGCCAGCAGCCTCCCCCCCACCGGGGAGCTGTTTTTT.

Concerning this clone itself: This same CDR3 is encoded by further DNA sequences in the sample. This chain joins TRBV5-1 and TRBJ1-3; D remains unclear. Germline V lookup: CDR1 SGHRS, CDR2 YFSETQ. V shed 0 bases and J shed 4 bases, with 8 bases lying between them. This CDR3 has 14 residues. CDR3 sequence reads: CASSLGTSGNTIYF. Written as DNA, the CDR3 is TGCGCCAGCAGCTTGGGGACTAGCGGAAACACCATATATTTT.

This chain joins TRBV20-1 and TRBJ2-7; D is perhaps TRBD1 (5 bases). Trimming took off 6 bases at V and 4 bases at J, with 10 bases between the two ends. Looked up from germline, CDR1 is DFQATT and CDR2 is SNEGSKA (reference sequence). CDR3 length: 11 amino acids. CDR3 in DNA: TGCAGTGCCAGGAAGGGGTACGAGCAGTACTTC. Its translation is CSARKGYEQYF.

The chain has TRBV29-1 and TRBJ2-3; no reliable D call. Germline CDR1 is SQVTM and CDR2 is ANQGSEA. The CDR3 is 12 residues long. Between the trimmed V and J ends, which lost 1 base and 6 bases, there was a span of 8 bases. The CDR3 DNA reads TGCAGCGTTGAAGTTCAAGGTGATACGCAGTATTTT. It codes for CSVEVQGDTQYF.

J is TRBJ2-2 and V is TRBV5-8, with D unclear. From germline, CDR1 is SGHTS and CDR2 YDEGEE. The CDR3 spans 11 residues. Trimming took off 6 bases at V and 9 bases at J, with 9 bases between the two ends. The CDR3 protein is CASTVLRELFF. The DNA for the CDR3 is TGTGCCAGCACCGTCCTAAGGGAGCTGTTTTTT.

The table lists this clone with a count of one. DNA for the CDR3: TGTGCCAGCTCACAGGGTCGGGGGCAAGAGACCCAGTACTTC. Its protein is CASSQGRGQETQYF. The chain uses TRBV18 and TRBJ2-5, with D possibly being TRBD2 (6 bases). Deletions cut 4 bases from V and 2 bases from J, with 11 bases between. This CDR3 is 14 amino acids long. Germline-derived CDR1 and CDR2 are KGHSH and LQKENI.

CDR3 protein: CASSTHRAVVYEQYF. The CDR3 DNA follows: TGTGCCAGCAGCACACATAGGGCAGTAGTATACGAGCAGTACTTC. The rearrangement links TRBV11-2 to TRBJ2-7, with D uncertain. Germline V gene lookup returns CDR1 SGHAT and CDR2 FQNNGV. The CDR3 is 15 residues long. Trimming pared 5 bases from V and 4 bases from J, leaving 18 bases between. Full variable domain (missing parts from reference TRBV11-2 and TRBJ2-7): EAGVAQSPRYKIIEKRQSVAFWCNPISGHATLYWYQQILGQGPKLLIQFQNNGVVDDSQLPKDRFSAERLKGVDSTLKIQPAKLEDSAVYLCASSTHRAVVYEQYFGPGTRLTVT.

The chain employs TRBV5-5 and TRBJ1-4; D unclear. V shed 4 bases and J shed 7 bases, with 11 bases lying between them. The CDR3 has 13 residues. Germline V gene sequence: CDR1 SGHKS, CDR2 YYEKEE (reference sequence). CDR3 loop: CASSVVGFEKLFF. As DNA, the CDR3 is TGTGCCAGCAGCGTCGTCGGATTTGAAAAACTGTTTTTT. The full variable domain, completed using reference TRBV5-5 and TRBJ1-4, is DAGVTQSPTHLIKTRGQQVTLRCSPISGHKSVSWYQQVLGQGPQFIFQYYEKEERGRGNFPDRFSARQFPNYSSELNVNALLLGDSALYLCASSVVGFEKLFFGSGTQLSVL.

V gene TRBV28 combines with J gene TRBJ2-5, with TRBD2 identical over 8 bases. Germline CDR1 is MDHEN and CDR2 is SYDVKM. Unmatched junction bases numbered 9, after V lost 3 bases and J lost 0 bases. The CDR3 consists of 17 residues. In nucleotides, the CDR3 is TGTGCCAGCAGTTTGTGGCTAGCGGGCCCTAACCAAGAGACCCAGTACTTC. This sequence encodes CASSLWLAGPNQETQYF.

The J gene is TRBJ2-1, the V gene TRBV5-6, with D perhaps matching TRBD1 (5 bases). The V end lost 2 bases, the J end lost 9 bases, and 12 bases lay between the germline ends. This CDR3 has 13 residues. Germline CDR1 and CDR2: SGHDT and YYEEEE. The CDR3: CASSFSRGGEQFF. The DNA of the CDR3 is TGTGCCAGCAGCTTTTCTAGGGGTGGTGAGCAGTTCTTC.

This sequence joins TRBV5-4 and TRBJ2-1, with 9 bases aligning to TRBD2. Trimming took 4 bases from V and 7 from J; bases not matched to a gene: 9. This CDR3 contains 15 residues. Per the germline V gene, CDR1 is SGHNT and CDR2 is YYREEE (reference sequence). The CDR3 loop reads CASSPVLAGRNEQFF. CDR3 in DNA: TGTGCCAGCAGCCCCGTACTAGCGGGCAGGAATGAGCAGTTCTTC.

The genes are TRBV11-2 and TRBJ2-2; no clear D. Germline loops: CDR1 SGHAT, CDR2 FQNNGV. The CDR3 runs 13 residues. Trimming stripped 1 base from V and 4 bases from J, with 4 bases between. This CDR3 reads CASSLVRTGELFF. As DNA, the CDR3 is TGTGCCAGCAGCTTAGTACGCACCGGGGAGCTGTTTTTT.

For the CDR3, the DNA is TGTGCCAGCAGGGGGACAGGACCCTACGAGCAGTACTTC. This gives the protein CASRGTGPYEQYF. The V and J genes are TRBV28 and TRBJ2-7; 8 nucleotides match TRBD1. The CDR3 has 13 amino acids. CDR1 MDHEN and CDR2 SYDVKM come from the germline V gene. Trimming cost V 6 bases and J 2 bases; bases outside gene matches: 3.

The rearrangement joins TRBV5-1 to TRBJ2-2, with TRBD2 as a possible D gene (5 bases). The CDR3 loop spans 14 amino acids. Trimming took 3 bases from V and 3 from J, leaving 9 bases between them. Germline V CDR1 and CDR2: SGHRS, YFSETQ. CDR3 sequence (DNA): TGCGCCAGCAGCTCGACTACCTACACCGGGGAGCTGTTTTTT. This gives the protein CASSSTTYTGELFF.

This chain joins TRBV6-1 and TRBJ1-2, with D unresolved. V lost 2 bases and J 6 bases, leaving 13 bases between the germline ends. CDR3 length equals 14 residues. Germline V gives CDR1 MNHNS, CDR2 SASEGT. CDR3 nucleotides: TGTGCCAGCAGTGAACGTCGGGTTAGCCATGGCTACACCTTC. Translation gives CASSERRVSHGYTF.

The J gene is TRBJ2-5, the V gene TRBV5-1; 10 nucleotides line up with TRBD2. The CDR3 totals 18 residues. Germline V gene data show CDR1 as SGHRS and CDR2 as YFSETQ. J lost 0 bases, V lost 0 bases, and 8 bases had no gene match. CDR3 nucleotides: TGCGCCAGCAGCTTGGTGGCTGCAGCGGGGGGGTACCAAGAGACCCAGTACTTC. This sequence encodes CASSLVAAAGGYQETQYF.

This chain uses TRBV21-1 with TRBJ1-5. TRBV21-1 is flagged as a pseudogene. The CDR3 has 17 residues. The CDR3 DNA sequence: TGTGCCAGCAGCACACCCACCTGCGGAAATAGCAATCAGCCCCAGCATTTT. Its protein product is CASSTPTCGNSNQPQHF.

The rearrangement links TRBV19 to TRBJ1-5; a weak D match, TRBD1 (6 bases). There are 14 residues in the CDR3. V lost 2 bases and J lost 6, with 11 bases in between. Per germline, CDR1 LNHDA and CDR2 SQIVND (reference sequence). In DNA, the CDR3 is TGTGCCAGTAGTATACGGGGGGCTGGTCAGCCCCAGCATTTT. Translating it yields CASSIRGAGQPQHF. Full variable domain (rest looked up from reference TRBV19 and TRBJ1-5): DGGITQSPKYLFRKEGQNVTLSCEQNLNHDAMYWYRQDPGQGLRLIYYSQIVNDFQKGDIAEGYSVSREKKESFPLTVTSAQKNPTAFYLCASSIRGAGQPQHFGDGTRLSIL.

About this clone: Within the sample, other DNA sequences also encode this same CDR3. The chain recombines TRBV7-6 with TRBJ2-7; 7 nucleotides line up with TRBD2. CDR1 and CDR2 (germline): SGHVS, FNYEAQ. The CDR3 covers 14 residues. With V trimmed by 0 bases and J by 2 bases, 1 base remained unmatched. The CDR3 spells CASSLAGGPYEQYF. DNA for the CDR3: TGTGCCAGCAGCTTAGCGGGAGGGCCCTACGAGCAGTACTTC.

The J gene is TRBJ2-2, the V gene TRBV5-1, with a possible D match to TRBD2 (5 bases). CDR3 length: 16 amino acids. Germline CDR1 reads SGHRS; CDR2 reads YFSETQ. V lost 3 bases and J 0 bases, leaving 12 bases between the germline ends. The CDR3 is CASSSPGIPNTGELFF. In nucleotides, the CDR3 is TGCGCCAGCAGCTCCCCGGGGATTCCGAACACCGGGGAGCTGTTTTTT.

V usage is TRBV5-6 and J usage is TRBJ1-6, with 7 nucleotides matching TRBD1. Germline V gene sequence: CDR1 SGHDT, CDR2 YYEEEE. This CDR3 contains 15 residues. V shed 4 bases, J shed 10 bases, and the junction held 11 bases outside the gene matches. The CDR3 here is CASSRTRQGQSPLHF. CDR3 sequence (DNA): TGTGCCAGCAGCCGGACACGACAGGGACAATCACCCCTCCACTTT.

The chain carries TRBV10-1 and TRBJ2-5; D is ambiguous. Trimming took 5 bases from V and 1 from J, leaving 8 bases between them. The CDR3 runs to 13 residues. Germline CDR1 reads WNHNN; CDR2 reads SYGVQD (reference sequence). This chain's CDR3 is CASSRNLQETQYF. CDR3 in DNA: TGCGCCAGCAGTCGGAACCTCCAAGAGACCCAGTACTTC.

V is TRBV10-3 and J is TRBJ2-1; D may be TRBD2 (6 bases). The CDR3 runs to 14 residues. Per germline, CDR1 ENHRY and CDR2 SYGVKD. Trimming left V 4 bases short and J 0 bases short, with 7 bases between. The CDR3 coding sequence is TGTGCCATCAGTGGGGACTCCTCCTACAATGAGCAGTTCTTC. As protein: CAISGDSSYNEQFF.